The 10 T cell receptor beta chains in this list originate from one sample, sequenced in a study of T-cell reconstitution after alpha-beta-depleted transplantation in children. Unique molecular identifiers were incorporated when the TCRbeta library was constructed. Each CDR3 protein gets one entry after TCRdb re-called the PCR reads with MiXCR. The data contain 350,000 to 500,000 distinct CDR3 sequences, approximately 42% of them singletons. The input for sequencing was PBMCs, taken before TCRalphabeta/CD19-depleted stem cell transplant. The source of these receptors is a girl aged 2 to 10 with aplastic anemia, due to receive a stem cell transplant.

The chain is built from TRBV2 and TRBJ2-7, with D hard to call. The V end lost 8 bases, the J end lost 2 bases, and 13 bases lay between the germline ends. The CDR3 contains 13 residues. Germline V gene data show CDR1 as SNHLY and CDR2 as FYNNEI. The DNA for the CDR3 is TGTGCCAGCCTAGACGGCTTAGCCTACGAGCAGTACTTC. It translates to CASLDGLAYEQYF.

To note about this clonotype: A much larger clone sits a single nucleotide away, making a read error possible. The CDR3 region is CASSAGPFNTGELFF. The CDR3 DNA reads TGTGCCAGCAGCGCTGGACCCTTCAACACCGGGGAGCTGTTTTTT. The chain is built from TRBV4-2 and TRBJ2-2; D is ambiguous. The germline V gene has CDR1 LGHNA and CDR2 YNFKEQ. Between the trimmed V and J ends, which lost 5 bases and 2 bases, there was a span of 12 bases. This CDR3 comprises 15 residues.

This clonotype appeared a few times. This sequence joins TRBV5-6 and TRBJ2-5; D may be TRBD2 (6 bases). V lost 4 bases and J 3 bases, leaving 10 bases between the germline ends. CDR3 length: 13 amino acids. Per the germline V gene, CDR1 is SGHDT and CDR2 is YYEEEE. DNA for the CDR3: TGTGCCAGCAGCAGCGGGCTAGAAGAGACCCAGTACTTC. This encodes CASSSGLEETQYF.

This clonotype was observed many times. This rearrangement joins TRBV10-2 to TRBJ2-7; D is undetermined. CDR3 length equals 11 residues. Trimming took 3 bases from V and 7 from J, leaving 7 bases between them. Germline V gene sequence: CDR1 WSHSY, CDR2 SAAADI. The CDR3 nucleotides are TGCGCCAGCAGTGATTTACCTGAGCAGTACTTC. Translating gives CASSDLPEQYF.

The gene calls are TRBV7-8 and TRBJ2-1; 9 positions agree with TRBD1. Unmatched junction bases numbered 18, after V lost 4 bases and J lost 8 bases. Germline V CDR1 and CDR2: SGHVS, FQNEAQ. This CDR3 has 18 residues. CDR3 region: CASSSYPWTGEAWDEQFF. The CDR3 coding sequence is TGTGCCAGCAGCTCCTATCCATGGACAGGGGAGGCATGGGATGAGCAGTTCTTC. The entire variable domain, with the rest obtained from reference TRBV7-8 and TRBJ2-1, is as follows: GAGVSQSPRYKVAKRGQDVALRCDPISGHVSLFWYQQALGQGPEFLTYFQNEAQLDKSGLPSDRFFAERPEGSVSTLKIQRTQQEDSAVYLCASSSYPWTGEAWDEQFFGPGTRLTVL.

The V and J genes are TRBV20-1 and TRBJ2-3; D gene unclear. With 0 bases removed from V and 2 bases from J, the gap between germline ends came to 18 bases. The length of the CDR3 is 17 residues. The germline V gene encodes CDR1 DFQATT and CDR2 SNEGSKA (reference sequence). The CDR3 bases are TGCAGTGCTAGAGATGTAGTCGCCAGCCGAATCACAGATACGCAGTATTTT. Protein product: CSARDVVASRITDTQYF.

This chain uses TRBV20-1 with TRBJ2-1; 10 bases map to TRBD2. The CDR3 sequence is 15 residues long. V lost 1 base, J lost 5 bases, and 5 bases stayed unmatched. Germline V gene lookup returns CDR1 DFQATT and CDR2 SNEGSKA (reference sequence). CDR3 coding DNA: TGCAGTGCTAGAGTAAGCGGGAGGGACCACAATGAGCAGTTCTTC. This gives the protein CSARVSGRDHNEQFF.

Here the CDR3 DNA reads TGCAGTGCTAGAGAACTAGCGGGGGGGTATGAGCAGTTCTTC. Residues: CSARELAGGYEQFF. The rearrangement links TRBV20-1 to TRBJ2-1; 13 positions agree with TRBD2. Germline CDR1 is DFQATT and CDR2 is SNEGSKA (reference sequence). The CDR3 consists of 14 residues. The V segment lost 0 bases and the J segment 8 bases; nucleotides outside the gene matches: 1.

A remark on this clonotype: This may be a read error, as it is one base from a much larger clone. This chain uses TRBV5-6 with TRBJ2-1; unclear D gene. Trimming cost V 2 bases and J 12 bases, with 12 bases left between them. CDR1 and CDR2 (germline): SGHDT, YYEEEE. The CDR3 consists of 12 residues. The CDR3 DNA reads as TGTGCCAGCAGCTTCGACCAGACTGGGCAGTTCTTC. It codes for CASSFDQTGQFF.

V gene TRBV5-1 combines with J gene TRBJ2-1, with 12 nucleotides matching TRBD2. Trimming cost V 3 bases and J 6 bases; bases outside gene matches: 7. The CDR3 is 16 residues long. Germline lookup yields CDR1 SGHRS and CDR2 YFSETQ. The CDR3 loop is CASSSLAGGPRNEQFF. The CDR3 DNA follows: TGCGCCAGCAGCTCCCTAGCGGGAGGGCCTCGCAATGAGCAGTTCTTC.